This T cell receptor beta chain was captured by sequencing in a study of beta chain features in type 1 diabetes. The germline CDR1 and CDR2 sequences are SQVTM and ANQGSEA. The CDR3 has 17 residues. Trimming shortened V by 1 base and J by 4 bases, and 22 bases separated the two germline ends. This clone was counted only a few times. The antigen is undetermined. Study-level points and caveats: Shortening of TCRB CDR3s, moderate but significant, appeared in all four CD4+ subsets of Type 1 diabetes patients.

Expressed TCRB transcripts were sequenced, since all the RNA that had been isolated was reverse transcribed. Profiling relied on immunoSEQ multiplex PCR, and the TCRdb table lists in-frame clones only, not all of them. Found here are fewer than 400,000 clones, around 8.5% of them singletons; the top ten hold 0.9% to 1.1%. This clonotype originated in a man aged 25-45 years with type 1 diabetes. The sequencing input was central memory CD4+ T cells from blood. The genes are TRBV29-1 and TRBJ1-2, with D tentatively TRBD1 (6 bases). This CDR3 reads CSVEGQGQSILTYGYTF. The CDR3 bases are TGCAGCGTTGAAGGTCAGGGGCAGAGTATTTTGACCTATGGCTACACCTTC.